Sequencing of this T cell receptor beta chain was carried out in a study of PD-L1 blockade in urothelial cancer. The CDR3 is 16 amino acids. Germline CDR1 reads SQVTM; CDR2 reads ANQGSEA. V lost 2 bases and J 8 bases, leaving 24 bases between the germline ends. Each patient's cancer was a locally advanced or metastatic urothelial carcinoma. TCRdb keeps only in-frame clones here, not all; method: immunoSEQ multiplex PCR. The table lists fewer than 50,000 clones, nearly 90% of them singletons. This material consisted of PBMCs, taken around atezolizumab (anti-PD-L1) treatment. This TCR was recovered from a man in his sixties with urothelial cancer. The V and J genes are TRBV29-1 and TRBJ1-2; tentative D call: TRBD1 (5 bases). For the CDR3, the DNA is TGCAGCGTTGAAACCCCACGTTCTGGGCGGGGGGGAGGCTACACCTTC. This encodes CSVETPRSGRGGGYTF.